This TCR beta chain was sequenced in a study of T cell responses to AZD1222 COVID-19 vaccine. Points from the study as a whole: Unmutated regions of variants are reportedly targeted by nearly half of spike-specific TCRs. Spike as a whole was targeted by vaccine-associated CD4 TCRs, dominant at 160-218 and 743-854. It should be noted that donors were predominantly white British and more often female, and clonal diversity was possibly underestimated.

This CDR3 spans 13 amino acids. The V end was cut by 6 bases, the J end by 2 bases, with 10 bases between. Germline CDR1 LGHDT, CDR2 YNNKEL (reference sequence). Note on this clone: Antigen: not known.

Using immunoSEQ multiplex PCR, the repertoire was profiled, and TCRdb retains in-frame clones only, with some absent. The table includes some 50,000 clones, around 87% detected once. The material was peripheral blood, obtained on day 0 of AZD1222 vaccination. This sequence joins TRBV3-1 (or the pseudogene TRBV3-2) and TRBJ1-1, with a weak D call TRBD1 (6 bases). The sequence derives from an adult in good health. For the CDR3, the DNA is TGTGCCAGCAGTAGCAGGGGAAACACTGAAGCTTTCTTT. This translates into CASSSRGNTEAFF.